What follows are 23 T cell receptor beta chains derived from one specimen sequenced in a study of T cells in Graves' hyperthyroidism and ophthalmopathy. The investigators amplified TCR beta CDR3 regions from RNA transcripts. HTBI primers drove first-round RT-PCR of the TCR CDR3. TCRdb analysed the multiplex PCR reads with MiXCR anew, one entry per CDR3 protein. The table lists around 390,000 distinct CDR3 sequences, 13% to 15% of them singletons, with roughly a fifth in the top ten. The sequenced sample was blood. The origin of the receptors is a woman in her 30s with Graves' ophthalmopathy.

The V and J genes are TRBV4-1 and TRBJ2-7; a possible D gene is TRBD2 (5 bases). Per the germline V gene, CDR1 is MGHRA and CDR2 is YSYEKL. The CDR3 consists of 15 residues. V dropped 0 bases and J dropped 3 bases, with 12 bases sitting between them. CDR3: CASSQDRGFYYEQYF. CDR3 DNA: TGCGCCAGCAGCCAAGACCGGGGATTTTACTACGAGCAGTACTTC.

Ten or more counts support this clonotype. The chain combines TRBV11-2 with TRBJ2-7; maybe TRBD1 (6 bases). Between the trimmed V and J ends, which lost 1 base and 1 base, there was a span of 8 bases. Looked up from germline, CDR1 is SGHAT and CDR2 is FQNNGV. The CDR3 covers 14 residues. The CDR3 sequence is CASSLGRGSYEQYF. DNA of the CDR3: TGTGCCAGCAGCTTAGGCAGGGGATCCTACGAGCAGTACTTC.

This clonotype was seen repeatedly, ten times or more. V and J are TRBV5-1 and TRBJ2-1; TRBD1 matches at 9 bases. This CDR3 spans 14 amino acids. Germline CDR1 reads SGHRS; CDR2 reads YFSETQ. V lost 5 bases and J lost 5; bases outside the gene matches: 5. The CDR3 loop reads CASRGDRVHNEQFF. DNA of the CDR3: TGCGCCAGCAGAGGGGACAGGGTACACAATGAGCAGTTCTTC.

This clonotype was counted many times. This chain links TRBV7-8 with TRBJ2-7; 8 bases agree with TRBD1. This CDR3 spans 14 amino acids. Trimming cost V 5 bases and J 3 bases; bases outside gene matches: 6. CDR1 and CDR2 (germline): SGHVS, FQNEAQ. This chain's CDR3 is CASSLDRVFYEQYF. The DNA of the CDR3 is TGTGCCAGCAGCCTGGACAGGGTCTTCTACGAGCAGTACTTC.

This clonotype was found a few times. This chain links TRBV5-5 with TRBJ1-4; the match to TRBD1 covers 9 bases. The CDR3 is 17 residues long. The V gene end was trimmed by 2 bases and the J gene end by 0 bases; junction bases not matched to a gene: 5. From germline, CDR1 is SGHKS and CDR2 YYEKEE (reference sequence). CDR3 sequence (DNA): TGTGCCAGCAGCTTCGGACAGGGGTCGTCAACTAATGAAAAACTGTTTTTT. Protein product: CASSFGQGSSTNEKLFF.

To note about this clonotype: With a much larger clone just one base away, this may be a read error. The chain joins TRBV28 to TRBJ1-5, with D possibly being TRBD1 (5 bases). The CDR3 length is 14 residues. Trimming removed 5 bases at V and 2 bases at J, with 10 bases between. CDR1 MDHEN and CDR2 SYDVKM come from the germline V gene. CDR3: CASSPRGGNQPQHF. The CDR3 DNA reads TGTGCCAGCAGTCCCCGGGGGGGCAATCAGCCCCAGCATTTT.

This clonotype has just one count. The rearrangement links TRBV6-5 to TRBJ2-1, with D perhaps matching TRBD1 (5 bases). The CDR3 covers 14 residues. The V end lost 0 bases, the J end lost 4 bases, and 7 bases lay between the germline ends. Germline-derived CDR1 and CDR2 are MNHEY and SVGAGI. The DNA of the CDR3 is TGTGCCAGCAGTTACTCAGGGGTATACAATGAGCAGTTCTTC. Amino acid sequence: CASSYSGVYNEQFF.

V gene TRBV6-2 or TRBV6-3 combines with J gene TRBJ2-7, with TRBD2 matching 8 bases. The CDR3 runs to 14 residues. V lost 7 bases and J lost 6; bases outside the gene matches: 11. Per germline, CDR1 MNHEY and CDR2 SVGEGT. The CDR3 nucleotides read TGTGCCAGCACCGAGACAGGACTAGCTTTCGAGCAGTACTTC. Its translation: CASTETGLAFEQYF.

This clonotype has ten or more counts. The genes are TRBV28 and TRBJ1-2, with D maybe TRBD1 (5 bases). This CDR3 has 14 residues. The ends were cut back, 3 bases at V and 2 bases at J, with 10 bases in the middle. Germline V lookup: CDR1 MDHEN, CDR2 SYDVKM. The CDR3 nucleotides are TGTGCCAGCAGTTTGGTGGGGGGAAACTATGGCTACACCTTC. Its translation is CASSLVGGNYGYTF.

The V and J genes are TRBV20-1 and TRBJ2-4; 10 bases align to TRBD2. V gave up 3 bases and J gave up 8 bases; unmatched junction bases: 7. The germline CDR1 and CDR2 sequences are DFQATT and SNEGSKA (reference sequence). The CDR3 is made up of 14 amino acids. This CDR3 is CSARERGGPYIQYF. CDR3 in DNA: TGCAGTGCTAGGGAGCGGGGGGGCCCCTACATTCAGTACTTC.

As DNA, the CDR3 is TGCAGCGTTGAAGATAAGACTAGCGGTTTGGAAGAGACCCAGTACTTC. Protein product: CSVEDKTSGLEETQYF. V gene TRBV29-1 combines with J gene TRBJ2-5; 9 nucleotides agree with TRBD2. The CDR3 runs to 16 residues. Germline lookup yields CDR1 SQVTM and CDR2 ANQGSEA. The V and J ends lost 0 bases and 3 bases, in that order; junction bases with no gene match: 8. The full variable domain, in which reference TRBV29-1 and TRBJ2-5 provide the parts outside the CDR3, is SAVISQKPSRDICQRGTSLTIQCQVDSQVTMMFWYRQQPGQSLTLIATANQGSEATYESGFVIDKFPISRPNLTFSTLTVSNMSPEDSSIYLCSVEDKTSGLEETQYFGPGTRLLVL.

This clonotype was counted ten times or more. The genes are TRBV3-1 and TRBJ2-4, with 7 bases matching TRBD2. With V trimmed by 5 bases and J by 3 bases, 16 bases remained unmatched. The CDR3 is 18 amino acids. CDR1 LGHDT and CDR2 YNNKEL come from the germline V gene (reference sequence). CDR3 sequence reads: CASSTRTRWGLGKNIQYF. Here the CDR3 DNA reads TGTGCCAGCAGCACCCGGACTAGGTGGGGGTTGGGCAAAAACATTCAGTACTTC.

This clonotype was picked up many times. The chain has TRBV7-2 and TRBJ2-3, with 7 bases that match TRBD1. Germline V gene sequence: CDR1 SGHTA, CDR2 FQGNSA. The CDR3 loop spans 20 amino acids. Unmatched junction bases numbered 22, after V lost 5 bases and J lost 2 bases. The CDR3 nucleotides read TGTGCCAGCAGCCTAACATCCGAGGACAGGACCACGTTATTCACAGATACGCAGTATTTT. This encodes CASSLTSEDRTTLFTDTQYF. The full variable domain, its missing parts supplied by reference TRBV7-2 and TRBJ2-3, is GAGVSQSPSNKVTEKGKDVELRCDPISGHTALYWYRQSLGQGLEFLIYFQGNSAPDKSGLPSDRFSAERTGGSVSTLTIQRTQQEDSAVYLCASSLTSEDRTTLFTDTQYFGPGTRLTVL.

The sample holds many counts of this clonotype. The rearrangement uses TRBV12-3 or TRBV12-4 and TRBJ1-1; TRBD1 aligns across 9 bases. The length of the CDR3 is 13 residues. V shed 6 bases, J shed 13 bases, and the junction held 12 bases outside the gene matches. The CDR3 DNA sequence: TGTGCCAGCAGCCGGGCGGGGACAGGGCCGGGTTTCTTT. As protein: CASSRAGTGPGFF.

The chain couples TRBV19 to TRBJ2-6; 7 bases match TRBD1. The CDR3 contains 19 residues. The germline CDR1 and CDR2 sequences are LNHDA and SQIVND (reference sequence). With V trimmed by 7 bases and J by 0 bases, 15 bases remained unmatched. Here the CDR3 reads CASTPWMGQLNSGANVLTF. The CDR3 DNA sequence: TGTGCCAGTACCCCTTGGATGGGACAGTTAAACTCTGGGGCCAACGTCCTGACTTTC.

The genes are TRBV5-1 and TRBJ2-3, with 9 bases fitting TRBD2. V lost 3 bases to trimming and J lost 1 base; unmatched junction nucleotides: 3. The CDR3 is 15 residues long. From germline, CDR1 is SGHRS and CDR2 YFSETQ. This CDR3 reads CASSSQRGGTDTQYF. The CDR3 region has the DNA TGCGCCAGCAGCTCCCAGCGGGGGGGCACAGATACGCAGTATTTT.

The genes are TRBV19 and TRBJ1-1; TRBD1 matches at 7 bases. Germline CDR1 and CDR2: LNHDA and SQIVND (reference sequence). Losses at the gene ends were 7 bases for V and 0 bases for J; bases not matched to a gene: 11. This CDR3 has 16 amino acids. The CDR3 DNA sequence: TGTGCCAGTACCCCCCCCTTGACAGGGATGAACACTGAAGCTTTCTTT. This gives the protein CASTPPLTGMNTEAFF.

This clonotype was seen a few times. The chain employs TRBV5-6 and TRBJ2-7, with a tentative D call TRBD1 (6 bases). Germline V CDR1 and CDR2: SGHDT, YYEEEE. V dropped 5 bases and J dropped 2 bases, with 14 bases sitting between them. This CDR3 region has 14 residues. The CDR3 protein is CASRSTGRAYEQYF. In DNA form, the CDR3 reads TGTGCCAGCAGGTCCACAGGGCGGGCCTACGAGCAGTACTTC.

This clonotype was detected a few times. In DNA, the CDR3 is TGCAGTGCCCAGACAGGGGGTTCTTTATACTTC. This encodes CSAQTGGSLYF. The rearrangement joins TRBV20-1 to TRBJ2-5, with 9 bases that match TRBD1. After removal of 6 bases from V and 14 bases from J, the junction contained 10 bases not matched to a gene. Germline V CDR1 and CDR2: DFQATT, SNEGSKA (reference sequence). This CDR3 spans 11 amino acids.

This clonotype occurred many times. V usage is TRBV11-2 and J usage is TRBJ2-5; weak D call: TRBD2 (6 bases). V was trimmed by 0 bases and J by 2 bases, leaving 10 bases between them. The germline CDR1 and CDR2 sequences are SGHAT and FQNNGV. This CDR3 region has 15 residues. The CDR3 spells CASSLDSAGQETQYF. The CDR3 bases are TGTGCCAGCAGCTTAGATTCGGCGGGACAAGAGACCCAGTACTTC.

This clonotype occurred many times. This chain connects TRBV4-2 to TRBJ2-7; 9 nucleotides agree with TRBD2. The V gene end was trimmed by 5 bases and the J gene end by 6 bases; junction bases not matched to a gene: 11. Germline-derived CDR1 and CDR2 are LGHNA and YNFKEQ. The CDR3 sequence is 15 residues long. CDR3: CASSFIGTSFFEQYF. For the CDR3, the DNA is TGTGCCAGCAGCTTCATCGGGACTAGCTTTTTCGAGCAGTACTTC.

This chain links TRBV30 with TRBJ2-5, with 9 bases aligning to TRBD2. V shed 2 bases and J 4 bases; nucleotides not matched to a gene: 5. The CDR3 consists of 14 residues. Germline CDR1 and CDR2: GTSNPN and SVGIG (reference sequence). The CDR3 here is CAWSRSGGLETQYF. DNA of the CDR3: TGTGCCTGGAGTAGGAGCGGGGGGCTAGAGACCCAGTACTTC.

This clonotype has at least ten counts. The CDR3 DNA reads TGTGCCAGCTCACCACTGGCAGGGGGAGTTGACGAGCAGTACTTC. Protein: CASSPLAGGVDEQYF. This chain uses TRBV18 with TRBJ2-7; 7 bases line up with TRBD1. The CDR3 covers 15 residues. V trimming: 1 base; J trimming: 5 bases; junction bases outside the gene matches: 8. Germline CDR1 reads KGHSH; CDR2 reads LQKENI.